This T cell receptor beta chain was sequenced for a study of molecular identifiers for immune sequencing clone quantification. The study's findings and limits: Sharing of a barcode by identical TCR molecules could cause highly expanded clone sizes to be underestimated.

In this sample, this clonotype turned up many times. The antigen remains unidentified. This CDR3 contains 12 residues. Germline V gives CDR1 MNHEY, CDR2 SVGAGI. Trimming took 2 bases from V and 8 from J, leaving 7 bases between them. The authors gated naive CD8 T cells as CD8+CD4-CCR7+CD45RA+ for sorting. From the PCR reads, TCRdb called clonotypes with MiXCR, one entry per CDR3 protein. The profile shows more than 250,000 distinct CDR3 sequences, 20% to 25% of them singletons. Material: naive CD8+ T cells from blood, with Jurkat cell RNA spiked in. As to subset: FACS-sorted CD8+CD4-CCR7+CD45RA+ naive T cells. This receptor was obtained from a human donor in good health. Some libraries in this study had Jurkat cell RNA spiked in. The chain is built from TRBV6-5 and TRBJ2-1, with D possibly TRBD2 on 5 matching bases. The CDR3: CASSYNGDEQFF. CDR3 DNA: TGTGCCAGCAGTTACAACGGGGATGAGCAGTTCTTC.